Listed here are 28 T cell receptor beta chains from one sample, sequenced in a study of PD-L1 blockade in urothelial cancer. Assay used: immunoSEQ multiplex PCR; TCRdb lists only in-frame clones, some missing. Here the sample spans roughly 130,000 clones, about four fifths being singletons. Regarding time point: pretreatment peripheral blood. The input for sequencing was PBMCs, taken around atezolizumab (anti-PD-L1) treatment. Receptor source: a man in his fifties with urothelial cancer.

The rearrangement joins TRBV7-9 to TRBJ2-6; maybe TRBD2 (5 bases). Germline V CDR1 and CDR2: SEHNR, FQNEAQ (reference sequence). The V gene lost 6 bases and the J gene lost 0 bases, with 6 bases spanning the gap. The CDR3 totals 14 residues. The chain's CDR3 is CASRTSSGANVLTF. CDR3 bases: TGTGCCAGCAGAACTAGCTCTGGGGCCAACGTCCTGACTTTC.

CDR3 residues: CASKENGRATEQFF. CDR3 DNA sequence: TGTGCCAGTAAGGAAAACGGGAGGGCCACTGAGCAGTTCTTC. The gene calls are TRBV19 and TRBJ2-1; 8 bases agree with TRBD2. The CDR3 spans 14 residues. Per the germline V gene, CDR1 is LNHDA and CDR2 is SQIVND (reference sequence). Trimming took 7 bases from V and 9 from J; bases not matched to a gene: 11. Full variable domain (outside the CDR3, taken from reference TRBV19 and TRBJ2-1): DGGITQSPKYLFRKEGQNVTLSCEQNLNHDAMYWYRQDPGQGLRLIYYSQIVNDFQKGDIAEGYSVSREKKESFPLTVTSAQKNPTAFYLCASKENGRATEQFFGPGTRLTVL.

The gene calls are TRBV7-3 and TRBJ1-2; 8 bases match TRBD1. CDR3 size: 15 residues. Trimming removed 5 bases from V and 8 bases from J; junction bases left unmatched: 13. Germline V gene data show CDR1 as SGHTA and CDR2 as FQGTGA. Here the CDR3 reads CASSADGQGITGYTF. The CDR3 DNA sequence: TGTGCCAGCAGCGCAGATGGACAGGGCATTACCGGCTACACCTTC.

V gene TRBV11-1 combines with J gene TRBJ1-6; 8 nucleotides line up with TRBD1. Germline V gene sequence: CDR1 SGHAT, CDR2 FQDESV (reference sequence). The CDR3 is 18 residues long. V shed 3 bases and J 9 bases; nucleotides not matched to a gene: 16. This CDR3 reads CASSFGDFAGRGLSPLHF. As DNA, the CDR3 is TGTGCCAGCAGCTTCGGGGACTTCGCGGGCAGGGGGCTTTCACCCCTCCACTTT.

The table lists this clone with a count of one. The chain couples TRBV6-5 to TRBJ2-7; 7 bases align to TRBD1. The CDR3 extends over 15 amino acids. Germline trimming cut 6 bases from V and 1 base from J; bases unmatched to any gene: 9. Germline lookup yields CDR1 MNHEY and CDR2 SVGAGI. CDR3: CASSLTGATSYEQYF. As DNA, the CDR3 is TGTGCCAGCAGCCTTACAGGGGCAACTTCCTACGAGCAGTACTTC.

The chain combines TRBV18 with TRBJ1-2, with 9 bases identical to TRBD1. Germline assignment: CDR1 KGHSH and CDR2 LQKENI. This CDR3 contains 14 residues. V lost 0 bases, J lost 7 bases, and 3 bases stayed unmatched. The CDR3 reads CASSPPGGQGGYTF. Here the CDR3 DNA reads TGTGCCAGCTCACCACCGGGGGGACAGGGTGGCTACACCTTC.

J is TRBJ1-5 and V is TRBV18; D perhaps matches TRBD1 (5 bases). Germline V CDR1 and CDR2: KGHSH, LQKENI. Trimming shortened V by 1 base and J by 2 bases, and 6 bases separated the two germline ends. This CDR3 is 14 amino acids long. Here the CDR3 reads CASSPQTGNQPQHF. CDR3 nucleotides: TGTGCCAGCTCACCACAGACAGGCAATCAGCCCCAGCATTTT.

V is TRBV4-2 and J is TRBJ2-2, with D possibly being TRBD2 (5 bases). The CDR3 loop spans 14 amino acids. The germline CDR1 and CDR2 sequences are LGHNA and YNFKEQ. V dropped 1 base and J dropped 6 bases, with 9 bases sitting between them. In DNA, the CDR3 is TGTGCCAGCAGCCAAGGGGAGATTGCCGGGGAGCTGTTTTTT. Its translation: CASSQGEIAGELFF.

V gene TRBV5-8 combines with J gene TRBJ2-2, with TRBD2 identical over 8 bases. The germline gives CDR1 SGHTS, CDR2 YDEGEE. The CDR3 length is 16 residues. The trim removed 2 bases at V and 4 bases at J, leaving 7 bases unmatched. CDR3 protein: CASSFRGRRGTGELFF. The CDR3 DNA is TGTGCCAGCAGCTTTCGCGGGAGGAGGGGCACCGGGGAGCTGTTTTTT.

The CDR3 nucleotides are TGTGCCATCAGTGGTAGGACAGAGTTCGGCGGAAACACCATATATTTT. It encodes CAISGRTEFGGNTIYF. The V and J genes are TRBV10-3 and TRBJ1-3; TRBD1 is a possible D gene (6 bases). CDR1 and CDR2 (germline): ENHRY, SYGVKD. Trimming cost V 4 bases and J 4 bases, with 17 bases left between them. The CDR3 has 16 residues.

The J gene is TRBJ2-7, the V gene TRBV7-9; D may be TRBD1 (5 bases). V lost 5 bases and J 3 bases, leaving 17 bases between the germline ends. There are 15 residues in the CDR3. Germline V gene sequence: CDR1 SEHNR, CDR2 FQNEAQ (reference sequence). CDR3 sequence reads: CASSPPSGNRYEQYF. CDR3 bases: TGTGCCAGCAGCCCACCGTCAGGGAATCGCTACGAGCAGTACTTC.

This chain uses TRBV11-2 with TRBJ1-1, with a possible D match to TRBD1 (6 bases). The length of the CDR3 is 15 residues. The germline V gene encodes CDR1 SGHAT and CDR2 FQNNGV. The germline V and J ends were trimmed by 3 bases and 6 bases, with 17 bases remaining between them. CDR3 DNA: TGTGCCAGCAGCTTCGTGGGTGGACAGAATTCTGAAGCTTTCTTT. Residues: CASSFVGGQNSEAFF.

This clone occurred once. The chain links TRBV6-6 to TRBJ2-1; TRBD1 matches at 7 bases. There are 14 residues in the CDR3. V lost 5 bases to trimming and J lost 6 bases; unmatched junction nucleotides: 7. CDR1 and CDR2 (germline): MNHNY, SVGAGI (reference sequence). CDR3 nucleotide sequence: TGTGCCAGCAGTCAGACAGGGAAGGTCAATGAGCAGTTCTTC. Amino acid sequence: CASSQTGKVNEQFF.

CDR3 DNA sequence: TGTGCCTGGAGCCCGCAGGGTGACTATGGCTACACCTTC. It specifies CAWSPQGDYGYTF. The chain carries TRBV30 and TRBJ1-2; D may be TRBD1 (5 bases). V lost 3 bases to trimming and J lost 3 bases, with 11 bases between them. The length of the CDR3 is 13 residues. From germline, CDR1 is GTSNPN and CDR2 SVGIG (reference sequence).

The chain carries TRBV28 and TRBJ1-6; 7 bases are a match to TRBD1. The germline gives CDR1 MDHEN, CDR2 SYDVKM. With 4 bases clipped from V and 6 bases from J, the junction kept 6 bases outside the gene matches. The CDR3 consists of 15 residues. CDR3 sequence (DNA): TGTGCCAGCAGTTCTCAACAGGGGCGTAATTCACCCCTCCACTTT. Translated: CASSSQQGRNSPLHF.

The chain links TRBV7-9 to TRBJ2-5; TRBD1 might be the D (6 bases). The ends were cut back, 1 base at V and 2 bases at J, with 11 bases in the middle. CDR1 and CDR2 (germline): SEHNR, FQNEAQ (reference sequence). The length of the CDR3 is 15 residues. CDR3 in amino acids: CASSLGGPGQETQYF. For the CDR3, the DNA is TGTGCCAGCAGCTTAGGGGGGCCAGGTCAAGAGACCCAGTACTTC. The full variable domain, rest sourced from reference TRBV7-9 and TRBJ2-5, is DTGVSQNPRHKITKRGQNVTFRCDPISEHNRLYWYRQTLGQGPEFLTYFQNEAQLEKSRLLSDRFSAERPKGSFSTLEIQRTEQGDSAMYLCASSLGGPGQETQYFGPGTRLLVL.

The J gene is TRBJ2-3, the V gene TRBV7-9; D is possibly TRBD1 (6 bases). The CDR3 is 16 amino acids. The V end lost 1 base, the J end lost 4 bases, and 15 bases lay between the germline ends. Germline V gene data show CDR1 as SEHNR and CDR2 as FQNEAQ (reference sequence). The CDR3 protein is CASSLGGHRGADTQYF. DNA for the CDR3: TGTGCCAGCAGCTTAGGGGGACACCGTGGGGCAGATACGCAGTATTTT.

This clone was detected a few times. The CDR3 coding sequence is TGTGCCAGCAGCCAGAGGGGGCACGAGCAGTACTTC. It is translated as CASSQRGHEQYF. The J gene is TRBJ2-7, the V gene TRBV4-2; the match to TRBD1 covers 7 bases. CDR3 length equals 12 residues. The germline V gene has CDR1 LGHNA and CDR2 YNFKEQ. The junction had 1 base not matched to a gene; V was cut back by 3 bases and J by 5 bases.

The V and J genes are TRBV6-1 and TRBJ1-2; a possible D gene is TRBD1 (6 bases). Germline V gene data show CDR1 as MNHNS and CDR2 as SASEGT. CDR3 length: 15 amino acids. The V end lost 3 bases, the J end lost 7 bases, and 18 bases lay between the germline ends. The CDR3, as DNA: TGTGCCAGCAGTGAGGGCTCGGGGGGCCGTGGTGGCTACACCTTC. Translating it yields CASSEGSGGRGGYTF.

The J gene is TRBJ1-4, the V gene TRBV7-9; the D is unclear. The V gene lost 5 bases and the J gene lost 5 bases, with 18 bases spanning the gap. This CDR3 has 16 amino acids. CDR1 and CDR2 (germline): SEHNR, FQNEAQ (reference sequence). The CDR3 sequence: CASSAWAGLENEKLFF. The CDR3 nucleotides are TGTGCCAGCAGCGCCTGGGCGGGCCTAGAAAATGAAAAACTGTTTTTT.

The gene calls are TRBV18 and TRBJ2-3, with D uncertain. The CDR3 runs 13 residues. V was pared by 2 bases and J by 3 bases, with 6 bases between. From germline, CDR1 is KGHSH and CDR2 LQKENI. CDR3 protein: CASSPRRTDTQYF. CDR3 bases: TGTGCCAGCTCACCAAGGAGAACAGATACGCAGTATTTT. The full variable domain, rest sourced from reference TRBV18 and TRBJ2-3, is NAGVMQNPRHLVRRRGQEARLRCSPMKGHSHVYWYRQLPEEGLKFMVYLQKENIIDESGMPKERFSAEFPKEGPSILRIQQVVRGDSAAYFCASSPRRTDTQYFGPGTRLTVL.

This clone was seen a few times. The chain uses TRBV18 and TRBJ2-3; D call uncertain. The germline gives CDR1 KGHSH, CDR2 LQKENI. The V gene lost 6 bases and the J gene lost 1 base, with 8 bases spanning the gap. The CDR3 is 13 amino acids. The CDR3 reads CASSIIGTDTQYF. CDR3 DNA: TGTGCCAGCTCTATTATAGGCACAGATACGCAGTATTTT.

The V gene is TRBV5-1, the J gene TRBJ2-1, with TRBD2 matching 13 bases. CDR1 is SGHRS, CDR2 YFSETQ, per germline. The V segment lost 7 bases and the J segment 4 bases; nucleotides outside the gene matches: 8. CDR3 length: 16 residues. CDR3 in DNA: TGCGCCAGCCATAGCCCGGGACTAGCGGGGTACAATGAGCAGTTCTTC. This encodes CASHSPGLAGYNEQFF.

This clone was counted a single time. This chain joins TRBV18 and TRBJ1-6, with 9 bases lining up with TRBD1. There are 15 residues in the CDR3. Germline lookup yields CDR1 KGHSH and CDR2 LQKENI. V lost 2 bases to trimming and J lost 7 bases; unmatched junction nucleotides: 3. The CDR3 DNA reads TGTGCCAGCTCACCAGGGGACAGGGTCAATTCACCCCTCCACTTT. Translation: CASSPGDRVNSPLHF.

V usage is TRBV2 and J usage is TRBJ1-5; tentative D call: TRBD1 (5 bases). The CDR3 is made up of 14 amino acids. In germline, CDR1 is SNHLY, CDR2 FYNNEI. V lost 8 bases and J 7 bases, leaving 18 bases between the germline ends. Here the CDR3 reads CASGAWGRRQPQHF. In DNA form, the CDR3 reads TGTGCCAGCGGAGCCTGGGGCAGAAGACAGCCCCAGCATTTT.

The CDR3 reads CASSSLGGGRTTDTQYF. DNA for the CDR3: TGTGCCAGCAGCTCCCTGGGTGGCGGGAGGACCACAGATACGCAGTATTTT. The chain has TRBV9 and TRBJ2-3, with TRBD2 identical over 8 bases. V lost 4 bases and J lost 2; bases outside the gene matches: 12. In germline, CDR1 is SGDLS, CDR2 YYNGEE. The CDR3 runs to 17 residues.

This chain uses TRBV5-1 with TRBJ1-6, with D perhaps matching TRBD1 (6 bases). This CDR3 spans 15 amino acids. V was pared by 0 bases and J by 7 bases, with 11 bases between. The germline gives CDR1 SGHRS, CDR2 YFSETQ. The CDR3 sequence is CASSLGGGENSPLHF. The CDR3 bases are TGCGCCAGCAGCTTGGGCGGGGGCGAGAATTCACCCCTCCACTTT. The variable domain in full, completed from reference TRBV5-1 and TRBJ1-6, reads KAGVTQTPRYLIKTRGQQVTLSCSPISGHRSVSWYQQTPGQGLQFLFEYFSETQRNKGNFPGRFSGRQFSNSRSEMNVSTLELGDSALYLCASSLGGGENSPLHFGNGTRLTVT.

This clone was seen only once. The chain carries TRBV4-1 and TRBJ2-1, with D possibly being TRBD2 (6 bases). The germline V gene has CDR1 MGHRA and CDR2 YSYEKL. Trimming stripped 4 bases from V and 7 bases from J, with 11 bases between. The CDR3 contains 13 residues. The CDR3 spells CASSLGEVNEQFF. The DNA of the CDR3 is TGCGCCAGCAGCCTCGGGGAGGTAAATGAGCAGTTCTTC.